In its sample, the clone carrying this T cell receptor beta chain was seen a few times. Its antigen is not known. These data originate in a study of identical twins. TCRdb independently ran MiXCR on the 5' RACE reads; one entry per CDR3 protein. The repertoire holds hundreds of thousands of distinct CDR3 sequences, 21% seen once, with 4% to 4.5% in the top ten. Findings and limits, study-wide: There was an excess of low generation probability in the out-of-frame alpha sequences that twins shared.

The CDR3 sequence is 13 residues long. Deletions cut 4 bases from V and 11 bases from J, with 12 bases between. Germline loops: CDR1 SGHTA, CDR2 FQGNSA. This sample also appeared in a second study, on T cells expressing NK-cell markers. That investigation notes: The study sequenced eight donors, seven HCMV-seropositive and one seronegative.

The gene calls are TRBV7-2 and TRBJ1-6; TRBD1 might be the D (5 bases). The origin of this receptor is a woman aged 18-29 years in good health. The specimen was PBMCs. As DNA, the CDR3 is TGTGCCAGCAGCTCCCATGGGGCGGCACCCCTCCACTTT. The encoded protein is CASSSHGAAPLHF. Full variable domain (outside the CDR3, taken from reference TRBV7-2 and TRBJ1-6): GAGVSQSPSNKVTEKGKDVELRCDPISGHTALYWYRQSLGQGLEFLIYFQGNSAPDKSGLPSDRFSAERTGGSVSTLTIQRTQQEDSAVYLCASSSHGAAPLHFGNGTRLTVT.